The clone carrying this T cell receptor (beta chain) occurred many times. The antigen is not known. In the library, individual cDNA molecules carried attached unique molecular identifiers. Each CDR3 protein is one row after TCRdb ran MiXCR on the 5' RACE reads. Of tens of thousands of distinct CDR3 sequences in the sample, 3.5% to 5.5% were seen once. The sample comes from a study of early T cells in non-severe SARS-CoV-2 infection. Looking at the study overall: Unsorted whole-blood RNA was sequenced in bulk, leaving chains unpaired.

Regarding the study as a whole: Matching against VDJdb likely underestimated virus-specific expansions, favoring anti-spike CD8.

Looked up from germline, CDR1 is GTSNPN and CDR2 is SVGIG (reference sequence). CDR3 length: 12 amino acids. V lost 0 bases to trimming and J lost 1 base, with 4 bases between them. The receptor comes from an adult who was a healthcare worker with PCR-confirmed SARS-CoV-2 infection or an uninfected control (not recorded which). Sequencing was done on a sample of whole blood. The chain joins TRBV30 to TRBJ2-7; D gene ambiguous. The CDR3 is CAWSVSSYEQYF. As DNA, the CDR3 is TGTGCCTGGAGTGTATCGTCCTACGAGCAGTACTTC. The complete variable domain, with remaining parts taken from reference TRBV30 and TRBJ2-7, reads SQTIHQWPATLVQPVGSPLSLECTVEGTSNPNLYWYRQAAGRGLQLLFYSVGIGQISSEVPQNLSASRPQDRQFILSSKKLLLSDSGFYLCAWSVSSYEQYFGPGTRLTVT.